This T cell receptor (beta chain) stems from a study of shared clonotypes between healthy human individuals. CD8 cells regarded as naive lacked CD45RO, were positively chosen for CCR7, and omitted terminally differentiated effector memory CD45RA+ cells. This table comes from immunoSEQ multiplex PCR, and its TCRdb copy is limited to in-frame clones, with some not included. The table records 1.5 million to 2.5 million clones, approximately 94% of them present only once. V lost 3 bases and J lost 7; bases outside the gene matches: 2. The V gene's germline CDR1 is MNHEY and CDR2 SMNVEV (reference sequence). The CDR3 has 13 amino acids.

Sample: naive CD8+ T cells sorted from blood. V gene TRBV27 combines with J gene TRBJ1-4, with TRBD1 identical over 7 bases. This clonotype was obtained from a man between 18 and 29 years old in good health. In DNA form, the CDR3 reads TGTGCCAGCAGTTTTTACAGGGGTGAAAAACTGTTTTTT. This codes for CASSFYRGEKLFF.